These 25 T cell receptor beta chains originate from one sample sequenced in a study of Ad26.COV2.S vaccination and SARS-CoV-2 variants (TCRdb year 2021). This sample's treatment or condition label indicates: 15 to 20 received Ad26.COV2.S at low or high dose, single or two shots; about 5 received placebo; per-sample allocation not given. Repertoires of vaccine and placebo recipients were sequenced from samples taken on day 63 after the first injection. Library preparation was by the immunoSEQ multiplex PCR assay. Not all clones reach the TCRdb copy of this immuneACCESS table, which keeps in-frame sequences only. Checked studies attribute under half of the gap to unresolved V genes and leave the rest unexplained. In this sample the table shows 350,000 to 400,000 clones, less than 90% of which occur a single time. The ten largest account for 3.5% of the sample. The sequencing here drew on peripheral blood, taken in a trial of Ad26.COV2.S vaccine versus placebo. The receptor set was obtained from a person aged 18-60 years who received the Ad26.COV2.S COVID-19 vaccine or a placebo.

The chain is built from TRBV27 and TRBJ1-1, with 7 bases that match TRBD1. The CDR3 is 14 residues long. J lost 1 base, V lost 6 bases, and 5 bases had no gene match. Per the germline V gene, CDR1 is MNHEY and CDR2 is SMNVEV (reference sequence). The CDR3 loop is CASRTRQGNTEAFF. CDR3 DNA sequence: TGTGCCAGCAGGACTAGACAGGGGAACACTGAAGCTTTCTTT.

In DNA, the CDR3 is TGTGCCAGCAGCGTGGGACTAGCGGGGGCCGAAGATACGCAGTATTTT. Its translation is CASSVGLAGAEDTQYF. The chain couples TRBV9 to TRBJ2-3, with 14 nucleotides matching TRBD2. The CDR3 is made up of 16 amino acids. CDR1 and CDR2 from the germline V gene are SGDLS and YYNGEE. Trimming took 2 bases from V and 5 from J; bases not matched to a gene: 4.

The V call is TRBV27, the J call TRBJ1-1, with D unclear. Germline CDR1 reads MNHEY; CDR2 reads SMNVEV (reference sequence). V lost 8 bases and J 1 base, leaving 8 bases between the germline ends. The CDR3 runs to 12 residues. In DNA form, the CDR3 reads TGTGCCAGCTTTAGCGAGAACACTGAAGCTTTCTTT. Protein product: CASFSENTEAFF.

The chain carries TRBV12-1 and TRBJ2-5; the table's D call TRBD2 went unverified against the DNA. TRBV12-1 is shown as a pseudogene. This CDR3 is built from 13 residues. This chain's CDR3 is CASSLRRQETQYF. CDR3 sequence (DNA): TGTGCCAGCAGCTTGCGGCGCCAAGAGACCCAGTACTTC.

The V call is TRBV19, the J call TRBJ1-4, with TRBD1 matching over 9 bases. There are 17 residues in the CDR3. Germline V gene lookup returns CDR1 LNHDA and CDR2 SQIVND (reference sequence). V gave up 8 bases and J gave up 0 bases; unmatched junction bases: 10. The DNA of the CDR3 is TGTGCCAGTTCAAGAGGGGGACAGGGAGCAACTAATGAAAAACTGTTTTTT. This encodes CASSRGGQGATNEKLFF. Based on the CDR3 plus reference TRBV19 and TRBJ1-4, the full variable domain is DGGITQSPKYLFRKEGQNVTLSCEQNLNHDAMYWYRQDPGQGLRLIYYSQIVNDFQKGDIAEGYSVSREKKESFPLTVTSAQKNPTAFYLCASSRGGQGATNEKLFFGSGTQLSVL.

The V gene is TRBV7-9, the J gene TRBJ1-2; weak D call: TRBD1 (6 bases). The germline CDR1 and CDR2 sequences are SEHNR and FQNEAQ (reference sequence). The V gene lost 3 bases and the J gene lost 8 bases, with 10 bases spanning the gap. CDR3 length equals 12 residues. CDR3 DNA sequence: TGTGCCAGCAGCTTGGGGGCTAGCGGCTACACCTTC. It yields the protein CASSLGASGYTF.

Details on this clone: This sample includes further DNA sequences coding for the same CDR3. For the CDR3, the DNA is TGTGCCACCAGCAGAGATCCGACCTACGAGCAGTACTTC. It encodes CATSRDPTYEQYF. The rearrangement uses TRBV15 and TRBJ2-7, with D unclear. CDR1 and CDR2 (germline): LNHNV, YYDKDF (reference sequence). V lost 0 bases and J lost 2, with 5 bases in between. The CDR3 is made up of 13 amino acids.

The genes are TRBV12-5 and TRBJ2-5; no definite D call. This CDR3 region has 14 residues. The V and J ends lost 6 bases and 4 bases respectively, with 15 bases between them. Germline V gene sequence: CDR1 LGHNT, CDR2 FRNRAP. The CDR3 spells CASGAPGPLETQYF. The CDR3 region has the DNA TGTGCTAGTGGAGCTCCGGGCCCTCTAGAGACCCAGTACTTC.

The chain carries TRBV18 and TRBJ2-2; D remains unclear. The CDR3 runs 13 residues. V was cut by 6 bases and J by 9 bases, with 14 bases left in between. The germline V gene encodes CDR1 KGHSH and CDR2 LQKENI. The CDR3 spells CASSGRIERELFF. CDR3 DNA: TGTGCCAGCTCTGGCCGGATCGAGAGGGAGCTGTTTTTT. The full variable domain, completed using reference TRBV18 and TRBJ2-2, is NAGVMQNPRHLVRRRGQEARLRCSPMKGHSHVYWYRQLPEEGLKFMVYLQKENIIDESGMPKERFSAEFPKEGPSILRIQQVVRGDSAAYFCASSGRIERELFFGEGSRLTVL.

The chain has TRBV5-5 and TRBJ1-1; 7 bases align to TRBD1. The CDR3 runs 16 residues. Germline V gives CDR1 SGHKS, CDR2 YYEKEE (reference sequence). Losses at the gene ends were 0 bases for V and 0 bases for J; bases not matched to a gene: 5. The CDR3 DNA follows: TGTGCCAGCAGCTTGGCCTGGGACAGCATGAACACTGAAGCTTTCTTT. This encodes CASSLAWDSMNTEAFF. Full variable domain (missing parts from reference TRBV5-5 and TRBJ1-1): DAGVTQSPTHLIKTRGQQVTLRCSPISGHKSVSWYQQVLGQGPQFIFQYYEKEERGRGNFPDRFSARQFPNYSSELNVNALLLGDSALYLCASSLAWDSMNTEAFFGQGTRLTVV.

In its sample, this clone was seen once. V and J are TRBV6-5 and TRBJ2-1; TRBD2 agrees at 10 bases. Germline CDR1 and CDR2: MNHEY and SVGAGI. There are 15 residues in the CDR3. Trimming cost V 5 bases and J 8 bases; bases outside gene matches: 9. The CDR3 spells CASSKLAGLGDEQFF. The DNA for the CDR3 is TGTGCCAGCAGTAAACTAGCGGGGTTAGGAGATGAGCAGTTCTTC.

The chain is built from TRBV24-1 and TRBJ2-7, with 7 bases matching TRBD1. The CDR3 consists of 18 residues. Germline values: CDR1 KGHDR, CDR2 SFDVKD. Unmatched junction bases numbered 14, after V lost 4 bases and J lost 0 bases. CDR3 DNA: TGTGCCACCAGTGACCCTGGACAGGATAATCGCTCCTCCTACGAGCAGTACTTC. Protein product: CATSDPGQDNRSSYEQYF.

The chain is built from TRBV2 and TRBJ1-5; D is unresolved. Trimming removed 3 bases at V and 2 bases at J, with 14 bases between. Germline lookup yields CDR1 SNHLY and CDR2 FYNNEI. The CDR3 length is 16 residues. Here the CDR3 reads CASSDRFRSGNQPQHF. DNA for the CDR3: TGTGCCAGCAGTGACAGATTTAGATCCGGCAATCAGCCCCAGCATTTT.

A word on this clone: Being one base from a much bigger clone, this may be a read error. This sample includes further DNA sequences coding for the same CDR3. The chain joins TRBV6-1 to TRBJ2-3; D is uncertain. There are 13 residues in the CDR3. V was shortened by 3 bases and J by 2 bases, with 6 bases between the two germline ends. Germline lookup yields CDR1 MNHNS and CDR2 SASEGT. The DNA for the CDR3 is TGTGCCAGCAGTGAGGGGATCACAGATACGCAGTATTTT. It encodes CASSEGITDTQYF.

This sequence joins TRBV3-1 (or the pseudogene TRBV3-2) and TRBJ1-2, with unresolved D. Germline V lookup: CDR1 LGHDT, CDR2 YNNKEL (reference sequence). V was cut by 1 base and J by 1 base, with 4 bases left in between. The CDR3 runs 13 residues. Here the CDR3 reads CASSQAVNYGYTF. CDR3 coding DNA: TGTGCCAGCAGCCAAGCCGTTAACTATGGCTACACCTTC.

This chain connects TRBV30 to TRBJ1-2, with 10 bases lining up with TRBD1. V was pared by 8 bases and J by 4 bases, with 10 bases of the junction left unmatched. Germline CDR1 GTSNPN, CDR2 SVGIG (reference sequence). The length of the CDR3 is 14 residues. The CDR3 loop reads CARQLDRGLYGYTF. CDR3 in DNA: TGTGCCCGGCAACTTGACAGGGGGCTCTATGGCTACACCTTC.

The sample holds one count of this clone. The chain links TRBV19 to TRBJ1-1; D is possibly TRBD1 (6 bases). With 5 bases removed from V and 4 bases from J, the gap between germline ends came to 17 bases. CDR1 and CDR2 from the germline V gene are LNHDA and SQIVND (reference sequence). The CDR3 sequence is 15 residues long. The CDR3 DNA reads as TGTGCCAGTAGTTCCCCTGGGGGGGCTCGCACTGAAGCTTTCTTT. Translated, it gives CASSSPGGARTEAFF.

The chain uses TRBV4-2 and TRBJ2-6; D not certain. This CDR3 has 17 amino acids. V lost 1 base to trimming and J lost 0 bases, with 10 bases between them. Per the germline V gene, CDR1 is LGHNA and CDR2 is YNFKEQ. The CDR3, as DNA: TGTGCCAGCAGCCAAGTGCCGGTCCTCTCTGGGGCCAACGTCCTGACTTTC. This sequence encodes CASSQVPVLSGANVLTF.

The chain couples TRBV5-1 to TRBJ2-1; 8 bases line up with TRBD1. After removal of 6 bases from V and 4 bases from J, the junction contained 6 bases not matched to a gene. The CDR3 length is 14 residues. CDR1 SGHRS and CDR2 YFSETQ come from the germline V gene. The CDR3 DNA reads TGCGCCAGCACAGGGGGCGGAAAGTACAATGAGCAGTTCTTC. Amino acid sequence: CASTGGGKYNEQFF.

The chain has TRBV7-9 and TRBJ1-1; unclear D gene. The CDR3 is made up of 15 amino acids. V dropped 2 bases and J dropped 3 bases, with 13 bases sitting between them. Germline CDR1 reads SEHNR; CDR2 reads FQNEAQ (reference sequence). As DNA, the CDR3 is TGTGCCAGCAGCTTATTTAAGGCCTCGGACACTGAAGCTTTCTTT. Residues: CASSLFKASDTEAFF.

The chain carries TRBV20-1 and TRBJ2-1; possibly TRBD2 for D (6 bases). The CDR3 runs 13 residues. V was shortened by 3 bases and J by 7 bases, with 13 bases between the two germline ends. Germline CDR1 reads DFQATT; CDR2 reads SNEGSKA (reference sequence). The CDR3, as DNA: TGCAGTGCTAGTCCCGGGGGATGGAATGAGCAGTTCTTC. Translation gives CSASPGGWNEQFF.

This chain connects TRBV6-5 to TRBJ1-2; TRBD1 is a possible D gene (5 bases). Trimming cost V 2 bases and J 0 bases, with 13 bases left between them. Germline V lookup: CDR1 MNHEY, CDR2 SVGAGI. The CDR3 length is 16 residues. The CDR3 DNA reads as TGTGCCAGCAGTTACGGGGGAGGGGAGCCTAACTATGGCTACACCTTC. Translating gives CASSYGGGEPNYGYTF.

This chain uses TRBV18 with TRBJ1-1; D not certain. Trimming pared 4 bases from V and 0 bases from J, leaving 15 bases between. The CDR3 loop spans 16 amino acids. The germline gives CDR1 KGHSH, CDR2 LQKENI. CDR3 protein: CASSRARAGMNTEAFF. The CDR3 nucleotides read TGTGCCAGCTCACGGGCTCGGGCGGGCATGAACACTGAAGCTTTCTTT.

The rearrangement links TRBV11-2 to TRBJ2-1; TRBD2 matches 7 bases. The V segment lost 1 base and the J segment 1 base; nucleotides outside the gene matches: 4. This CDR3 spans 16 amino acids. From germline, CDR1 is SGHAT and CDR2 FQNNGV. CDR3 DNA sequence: TGTGCCAGCAGCTTAGTTCCGCGGGGGTCCTACAATGAGCAGTTCTTC. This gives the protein CASSLVPRGSYNEQFF.

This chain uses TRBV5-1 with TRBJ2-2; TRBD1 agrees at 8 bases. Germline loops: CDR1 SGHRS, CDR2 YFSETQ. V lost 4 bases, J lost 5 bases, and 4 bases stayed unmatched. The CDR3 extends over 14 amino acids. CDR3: CASSIQGVTGELFF. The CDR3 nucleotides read TGCGCCAGCAGCATACAGGGGGTTACCGGGGAGCTGTTTTTT. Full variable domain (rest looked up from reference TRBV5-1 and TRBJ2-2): KAGVTQTPRYLIKTRGQQVTLSCSPISGHRSVSWYQQTPGQGLQFLFEYFSETQRNKGNFPGRFSGRQFSNSRSEMNVSTLELGDSALYLCASSIQGVTGELFFGEGSRLTVL.